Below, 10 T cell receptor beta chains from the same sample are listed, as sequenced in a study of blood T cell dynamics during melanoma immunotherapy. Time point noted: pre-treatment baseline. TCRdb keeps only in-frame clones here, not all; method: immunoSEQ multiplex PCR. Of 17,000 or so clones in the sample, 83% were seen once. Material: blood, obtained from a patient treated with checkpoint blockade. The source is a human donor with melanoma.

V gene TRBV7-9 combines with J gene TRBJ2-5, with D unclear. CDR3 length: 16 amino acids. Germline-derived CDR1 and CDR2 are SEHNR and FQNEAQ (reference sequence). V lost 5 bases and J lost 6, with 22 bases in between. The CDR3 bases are TGTGCCAGCAGCGAGCAGGAGAGTCCGAATCCGAAGACCCAGTACTTC. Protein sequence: CASSEQESPNPKTQYF.

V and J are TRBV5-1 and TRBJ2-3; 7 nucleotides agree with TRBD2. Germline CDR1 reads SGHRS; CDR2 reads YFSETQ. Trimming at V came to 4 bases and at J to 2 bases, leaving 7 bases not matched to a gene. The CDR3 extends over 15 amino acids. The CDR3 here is CASSPPRDYTDTQYF. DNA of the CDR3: TGCGCCAGCAGCCCTCCCCGGGACTACACAGATACGCAGTATTTT.

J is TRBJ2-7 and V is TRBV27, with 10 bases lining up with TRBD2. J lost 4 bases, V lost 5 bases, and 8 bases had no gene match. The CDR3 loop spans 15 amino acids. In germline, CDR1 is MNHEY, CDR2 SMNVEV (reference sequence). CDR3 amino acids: CASSPSSGRSYEQYF. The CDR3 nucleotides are TGTGCCAGCAGTCCATCTAGCGGGAGAAGTTACGAGCAGTACTTC.

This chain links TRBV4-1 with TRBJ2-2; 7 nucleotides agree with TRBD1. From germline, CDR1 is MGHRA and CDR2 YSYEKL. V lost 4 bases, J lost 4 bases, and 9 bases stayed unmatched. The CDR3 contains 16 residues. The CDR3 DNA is TGCGCCAGCAGCCTCGAAAGGACAGGAGGCACCGGGGAGCTGTTTTTT. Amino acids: CASSLERTGGTGELFF.

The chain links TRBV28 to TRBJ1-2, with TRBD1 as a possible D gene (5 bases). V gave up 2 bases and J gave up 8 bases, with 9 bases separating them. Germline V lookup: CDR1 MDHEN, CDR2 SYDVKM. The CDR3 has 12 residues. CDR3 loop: CASSLGARGYTF. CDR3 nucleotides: TGTGCCAGCAGTTTAGGGGCGCGGGGCTACACCTTC.

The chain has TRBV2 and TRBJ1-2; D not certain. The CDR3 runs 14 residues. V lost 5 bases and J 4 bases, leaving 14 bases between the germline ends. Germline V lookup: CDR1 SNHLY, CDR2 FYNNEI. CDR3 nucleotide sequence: TGTGCCAGCAGTTCGTCCGGGATTCGCTATGGCTACACCTTC. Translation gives CASSSSGIRYGYTF.

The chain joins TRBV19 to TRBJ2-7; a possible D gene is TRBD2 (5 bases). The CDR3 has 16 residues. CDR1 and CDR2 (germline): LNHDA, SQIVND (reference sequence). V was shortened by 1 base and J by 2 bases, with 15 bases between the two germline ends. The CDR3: CASSIAGSAAAYEQYF. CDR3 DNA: TGTGCCAGTAGTATAGCCGGTTCGGCAGCGGCCTACGAGCAGTACTTC. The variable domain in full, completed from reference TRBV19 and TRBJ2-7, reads DGGITQSPKYLFRKEGQNVTLSCEQNLNHDAMYWYRQDPGQGLRLIYYSQIVNDFQKGDIAEGYSVSREKKESFPLTVTSAQKNPTAFYLCASSIAGSAAAYEQYFGPGTRLTVT.

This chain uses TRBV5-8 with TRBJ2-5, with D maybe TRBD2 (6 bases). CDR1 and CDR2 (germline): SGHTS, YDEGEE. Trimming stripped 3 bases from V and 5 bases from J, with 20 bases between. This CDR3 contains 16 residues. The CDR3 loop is CASSSVSGPEGETQYF. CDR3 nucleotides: TGTGCCAGCAGCTCGGTTAGTGGGCCGGAGGGGGAGACCCAGTACTTC.

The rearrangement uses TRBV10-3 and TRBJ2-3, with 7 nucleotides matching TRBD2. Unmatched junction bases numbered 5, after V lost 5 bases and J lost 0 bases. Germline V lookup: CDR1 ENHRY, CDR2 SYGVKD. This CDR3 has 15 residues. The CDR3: CAISYGGSSTDTQYF. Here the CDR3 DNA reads TGTGCCATCAGTTATGGCGGGAGCAGCACAGATACGCAGTATTTT.

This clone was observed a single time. The CDR3 loop is CASSLLNRGRGSSYEQYF. DNA of the CDR3: TGTGCCAGCAGCTTACTAAACCGAGGGCGCGGGAGTTCCTACGAGCAGTACTTC. The chain employs TRBV11-2 and TRBJ2-5; TRBD2 aligns across 7 bases. The J call may be wrong; the DNA end is better matched by TRBJ2-7. Germline V gene lookup returns CDR1 SGHAT and CDR2 FQNNGV. The CDR3 is 18 amino acids.